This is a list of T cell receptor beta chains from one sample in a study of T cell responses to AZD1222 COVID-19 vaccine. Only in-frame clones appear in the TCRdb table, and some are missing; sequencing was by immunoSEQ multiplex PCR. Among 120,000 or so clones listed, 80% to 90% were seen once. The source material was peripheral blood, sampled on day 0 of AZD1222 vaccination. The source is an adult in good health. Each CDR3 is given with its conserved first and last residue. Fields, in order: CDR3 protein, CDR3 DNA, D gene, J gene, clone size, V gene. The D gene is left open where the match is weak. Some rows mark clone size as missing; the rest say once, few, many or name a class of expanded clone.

CASSRGVVGGREQYF	TGTGCCAGCAGCCGAGGTGTGGTGGGGGGCAGGGAGCAGTACTTC	-	TRBJ2-7	-	TRBV3-1/TRBV3-2
CASSQERQGRETQYF	TGTGCCAGCAGCCAAGAACGACAGGGTCGGGAGACCCAGTACTTC	TRBD1	TRBJ2-5	-	TRBV3-1/TRBV3-2
CASSLGTYYEQYF	TGTGCCAGCAGCTTAGGGACTTACTACGAGCAGTACTTC	-	TRBJ2-7	-	TRBV11-1
CASSPQLVNTIYF	TGTGCCAGTAGTCCCCAGCTAGTAAACACCATATATTTT	-	TRBJ1-3	-	TRBV19
CASSPQREYKAFF	TGTGCCAGCAGCCCCCAGCGAGAGTACAAAGCTTTCTTT	-	TRBJ1-1	once	TRBV7-3
CASSQRHLTGGEPYGYTF	TGTGCCAGCAGCCAACGACATTTAACAGGGGGCGAACCCTATGGCTACACCTTC	TRBD1	TRBJ1-2	-	TRBV4-2
CASKVRGVNTGELFF	TGTGCCAGTAAAGTGAGAGGGGTGAACACCGGGGAGCTGTTTTTT	-	TRBJ2-2	-	TRBV19
CATSDSWAGGVYNEQFF	TGTGCCACCAGTGATTCCTGGGCGGGAGGGGTATACAATGAGCAGTTCTTC	TRBD2	TRBJ2-1	-	TRBV24-1
CARRSIRIAGVVETQYF	TGTGCCAGACGATCTATCCGGATAGCGGGAGTAGTGGAGACCCAGTACTTC	-	TRBJ2-5	-	TRBV21-1
CASSGRHGGTDTQYF	TGTGCCAGCAGCGGGCGGCACGGAGGCACAGATACGCAGTATTTT	-	TRBJ2-3	-	TRBV9
CASNRGPYNEQFF	TGTGCCAGCAATCGGGGGCCCTACAATGAGCAGTTCTTC	-	TRBJ2-1	-	TRBV27
CAIRAHGERHLTQYF	TGTGCCATCAGGGCCCATGGCGAACGGCACCTTACGCAGTATTTT	-	TRBJ2-3	once	TRBV10-3
CASRTGRGQETQYF	TGCGCCAGCAGGACCGGGCGGGGACAAGAGACCCAGTACTTC	-	TRBJ2-5	once	TRBV4-1
CASSLEGSGSYEQYF	TGTGCCAGCAGCTTAGAAGGGTCCGGCTCCTACGAGCAGTACTTC	-	TRBJ2-7	-	TRBV7-2
CASRMTGGAVGNTIYF	TGTGCCAGCAGGATGACAGGGGGCGCGGTTGGAAACACCATATATTTT	TRBD1	TRBJ1-3	-	TRBV2
CASSSRDRNSYEQYF	TGTGCCAGCAGCTCGCGGGACAGAAATTCCTACGAGCAGTACTTC	-	TRBJ2-7	-	TRBV11-2
CASSLEGFGATQYF	TGTGCCAGCAGCTTAGAAGGTTTTGGTGCTACGCAGTATTTT	-	TRBJ2-3	-	TRBV7-9
CASMMRYYGYTF	TGTGCCAGCATGATGCGTTACTATGGCTACACCTTC	-	TRBJ1-2	-	TRBV5-6
CASSLSIGPYTGELFF	TGTGCCAGCAGTTTATCGATAGGACCTTACACCGGGGAGCTGTTTTTT	-	TRBJ2-2	-	TRBV27
CATSRVAGGSYEQYF	TGTGCCACCAGCAGGGTAGCGGGGGGGTCCTACGAGCAGTACTTC	TRBD2	TRBJ2-7	-	TRBV15
CASSSTPAKNIQYF	TGCGCCAGCAGCTCGACACCAGCCAAAAACATTCAGTACTTC	-	TRBJ2-4	once	TRBV5-1
CASSRGGGVYEQYF	TGTGCCAGCTCCCGGGGGGGAGGTGTCTACGAGCAGTACTTC	TRBD2	TRBJ2-7	-	TRBV18
CASSAKGQTNEKLFF	TGTGCCAGCAGCGCAAAGGGACAAACTAATGAAAAACTGTTTTTT	-	TRBJ1-4	once	TRBV4-2
CASSRRNGELFF	TGTGCCAGCTCAAGAAGGAACGGGGAGCTGTTTTTT	-	TRBJ2-2	-	TRBV18
CASSKQDGTGGYTF	TGTGCCAGTAGTAAACAGGACGGAACCGGGGGCTACACCTTC	-	TRBJ1-2	-	TRBV19
CAISRDRGAYEQYF	TGTGCCATCAGTCGGGACAGGGGGGCCTACGAGCAGTACTTC	TRBD1	TRBJ2-7	-	TRBV10-3
CASSSIRDTQYF	TGTGCCAGCAGCTCAATTCGGGATACGCAGTATTTT	-	TRBJ2-3	few	TRBV7-9
CASTRQGATEAFF	TGTGCCAGCACGCGGCAGGGGGCGACTGAAGCTTTCTTT	TRBD1	TRBJ1-1	once	TRBV6-5
CATTTGYNEQFF	TGTGCCACTACGACTGGATACAATGAGCAGTTCTTC	-	TRBJ2-1	few	TRBV28
CASSPVLGRTSRDGYTF	TGTGCCAGCTCACCCGTTCTCGGCAGGACGAGTAGGGATGGCTACACCTTC	-	TRBJ1-2	-	TRBV18
CASSGTRMETQYF	TGTGCCAGCAGTGGGACTAGAATGGAGACCCAGTACTTC	TRBD2	TRBJ2-5	few	TRBV6-6
CARTQGITGNTIYF	TGTGCCAGGACACAGGGTATCACTGGAAACACCATATATTTT	-	TRBJ1-3	-	TRBV9
CASSSGLAVEQYF	TGTGCCAGCAGCTCGGGACTAGCGGTCGAGCAGTACTTC	TRBD2	TRBJ2-7	-	TRBV7-3